A single sample gave rise to the 19 T cell receptor beta chains below, sequenced in a study of T cells after yellow fever vaccination. TCRdb re-analysed the 5' RACE reads in MiXCR, keeping a single row per CDR3 protein. The sample lists 100,000 to 150,000 distinct CDR3 sequences, around 15% occurring once. This specimen was CD8+ T cells sorted from PBMCs, taken 5 days after the yellow fever booster vaccination. The receptors here all came from a man between 18 and 35 years old who received the YFV17D yellow fever vaccine.

This chain joins TRBV18 and TRBJ2-1; a possible D gene is TRBD2 (6 bases). Per the germline V gene, CDR1 is KGHSH and CDR2 is LQKENI. V lost 3 bases to trimming and J lost 4 bases, with 19 bases between them. The CDR3 consists of 17 residues. In nucleotides, the CDR3 is TGTGCCAGCTCACCGAACAACCGACGGGAGATATACAATGAGCAGTTCTTC. It codes for CASSPNNRREIYNEQFF.

This clonotype was seen a few times. Here the CDR3 reads CASSLGTGYSNQPQHF. DNA for the CDR3: TGTGCCAGCAGTCTAGGGACAGGGTATAGCAATCAGCCCCAGCATTTT. The chain uses TRBV28 and TRBJ1-5; 9 bases agree with TRBD1. This CDR3 has 16 residues. In germline, CDR1 is MDHEN, CDR2 SYDVKM. V shed 5 bases, J shed 0 bases, and the junction held 5 bases outside the gene matches.

V is TRBV4-1 and J is TRBJ2-7; the D gene is possibly TRBD2 (5 bases). Germline V gene sequence: CDR1 MGHRA, CDR2 YSYEKL. This CDR3 has 13 amino acids. V was trimmed by 1 base and J by 6 bases, leaving 10 bases between them. Here the CDR3 reads CASSQVGVSEQYV. Here the CDR3 DNA reads TGCGCCAGCAGCCAAGTCGGGGTTAGCGAGCAGTACGTC.

This clonotype turned up a few times. The chain carries TRBV14 and TRBJ2-2, with D maybe TRBD1 (5 bases). Germline assignment: CDR1 SGHDN and CDR2 FVKESK. The ends were cut back, 1 base at V and 5 bases at J, with 11 bases in the middle. The CDR3 extends over 15 amino acids. The CDR3: CASSQGQPPTGELFF. CDR3 DNA: TGTGCCAGCAGCCAAGGACAGCCTCCAACCGGGGAGCTGTTTTTT.

V is TRBV20-1 and J is TRBJ2-5, with D unclear. V lost 6 bases to trimming and J lost 2 bases, with 19 bases between them. The CDR3 runs to 15 residues. The germline CDR1 and CDR2 sequences are DFQATT and SNEGSKA (reference sequence). The CDR3 spells CSAEDLVGSQETQYF. In nucleotides, the CDR3 is TGCAGTGCCGAGGATCTAGTCGGGTCACAAGAGACCCAGTACTTC.

The chain links TRBV9 to TRBJ2-3; weak D call: TRBD1 (6 bases). There are 16 residues in the CDR3. Germline CDR1 SGDLS, CDR2 YYNGEE. V lost 4 bases, J lost 6 bases, and 21 bases lay in between. As DNA, the CDR3 is TGTGCCAGCAGCCCCCGGAGCACAACAGGGTTGGATACGCAGTATTTT. Amino acid sequence: CASSPRSTTGLDTQYF.

This sequence joins TRBV27 and TRBJ1-1; TRBD1 matches 8 bases. Trimming took 5 bases from V and 5 from J; bases not matched to a gene: 10. Germline-derived CDR1 and CDR2 are MNHEY and SMNVEV (reference sequence). The CDR3 sequence is 15 residues long. CDR3 DNA: TGTGCCAGCAGTCCCCGGACAGGGATGAGGACTGAAGCTTTCTTT. Amino acids: CASSPRTGMRTEAFF.

As for this clonotype: Germline is not matched at one junction end, which may reflect a read error. The rearrangement joins TRBV20-1 to TRBJ1-3; D gene unclear. The CDR3 has 9 amino acids. The germline gives CDR1 DFQATT, CDR2 SNEGSKA (reference sequence). DNA for the CDR3: TGCAGTGCTCGTGGAAACACCATATTT. Translating gives CSARGNTIF.

The chain uses TRBV30 and TRBJ2-7; 8 positions agree with TRBD1. Germline-derived CDR1 and CDR2 are GTSNPN and SVGIG (reference sequence). This CDR3 has 19 amino acids. The trim removed 4 bases at V and 0 bases at J, leaving 20 bases unmatched. CDR3 sequence reads: CAWTGMQGAPYFSSYEQYV. The CDR3 nucleotides are TGTGCCTGGACGGGTATGCAGGGGGCTCCCTATTTCAGCTCCTACGAGCAGTACGTC.

This clonotype was counted a few times. The V call is TRBV6-2 or TRBV6-3, the J call TRBJ2-7, with D possibly being TRBD1 (5 bases). Germline loops: CDR1 MNHEY, CDR2 SVGEGT. V lost 2 bases and J 0 bases, leaving 5 bases between the germline ends. This CDR3 region has 13 residues. The CDR3 bases are TGTGCCAGCAGTTACGACAGCTCCTACGAGCAGTACTTC. Translation: CASSYDSSYEQYF.

V is TRBV4-1 and J is TRBJ1-2; D unclear. Trimming removed 0 bases from V and 0 bases from J, with 11 bases in between. This CDR3 region has 16 residues. The germline V gene encodes CDR1 MGHRA and CDR2 YSYEKL. CDR3 DNA sequence: TGCGCCAGCAGCCAAGATTGGCCGGAAGCTAACTATGGCTACACCTTC. It encodes CASSQDWPEANYGYTF.

This clonotype has just a few counts. This chain joins TRBV7-9 and TRBJ1-2; D uncertain. The CDR3 spans 15 residues. The V gene lost 0 bases and the J gene lost 8 bases, with 16 bases spanning the gap. Germline-derived CDR1 and CDR2 are SEHNR and FQNEAQ (reference sequence). The CDR3, as DNA: TGTGCCAGCAGCTTAGCCCCAACGGAGGCAGCCGGCTACACCTTC. Protein product: CASSLAPTEAAGYTF.

This clonotype was picked up a small number of times. The chain recombines TRBV28 with TRBJ2-3; 8 positions match TRBD2. The CDR3 extends over 16 amino acids. With V trimmed by 7 bases and J by 3 bases, 12 bases remained unmatched. Germline CDR1 and CDR2: MDHEN and SYDVKM. In nucleotides, the CDR3 is TGTGCCAGCACTCCCGGGGGGGCCTTGGTTACAGATACGCAGTATTTT. Its translation is CASTPGGALVTDTQYF.

This clonotype came up a few times. The chain joins TRBV4-3 to TRBJ1-2; 8 nucleotides align to TRBD1. Germline assignment: CDR1 LGHNA and CDR2 YSLEER. The CDR3 spans 16 residues. The junction had 14 bases not matched to a gene; V was cut back by 4 bases and J by 7 bases. The CDR3 here is CASSPSAWTGTFGYTF. The CDR3, as DNA: TGCGCCAGCAGCCCTTCAGCCTGGACAGGGACCTTTGGCTACACCTTC.

The J gene is TRBJ1-3, the V gene TRBV7-9; a possible D gene is TRBD1 (5 bases). Per germline, CDR1 SEHNR and CDR2 FQNEAQ (reference sequence). The V and J ends lost 8 bases and 3 bases respectively, with 5 bases between them. The CDR3 consists of 11 residues. In DNA form, the CDR3 reads TGTGCCAGCGGGGGTGGAAACACCATATATTTT. Its protein is CASGGGNTIYF.

This clonotype was counted ten times or more. The gene calls are TRBV29-1 and TRBJ2-6; D is tentatively TRBD1 or TRBD2 (6 bases each). Trimming shortened V by 1 base and J by 2 bases, and 9 bases separated the two germline ends. Germline assignment: CDR1 SQVTM and CDR2 ANQGSEA. The CDR3 contains 15 residues. This chain's CDR3 is CSVEVGGTGANVLTF. The CDR3 DNA follows: TGCAGCGTTGAAGTAGGGGGGACTGGGGCCAACGTCCTGACTTTC.

This clonotype was seen a handful of times. The V gene is TRBV12-3 or TRBV12-4, the J gene TRBJ1-1, with 7 bases fitting TRBD1. V was clipped by 5 bases and J by 1 base; unmatched bases: 7. CDR3 length: 15 amino acids. The CDR3 DNA sequence: TGTGCCAGCAGTCCCCGACAGGGCCGGAACACTGAAGCTTTCTTT. As protein: CASSPRQGRNTEAFF.

The chain has TRBV6-2 or TRBV6-3 and TRBJ1-3; D is unclear. Germline CDR1 reads MNHEY; CDR2 reads SVGEGT. V was trimmed by 7 bases and J by 7 bases, leaving 14 bases between them. This CDR3 region has 13 residues. The CDR3 protein is CASKKDEENTIYF. The CDR3 coding sequence is TGTGCCAGCAAGAAGGACGAGGAGAACACCATATATTTT.

This clonotype appeared a few times. V gene TRBV9 combines with J gene TRBJ2-3, with 7 bases matching TRBD1. The germline gives CDR1 SGDLS, CDR2 YYNGEE. The length of the CDR3 is 13 residues. Unmatched junction bases numbered 5, after V lost 8 bases and J lost 2 bases. CDR3 sequence reads: CASQGDNTDTQYF. The CDR3 region has the DNA TGTGCCAGTCAGGGGGACAACACAGATACGCAGTATTTT.